This is a list of T cell receptor beta chains from one sample in a study of CD8 T cells in ankylosing spondylitis. TCRdb fed the 5' RACE reads into MiXCR, producing one record per CDR3 protein. The table lists some 180,000 distinct CDR3 sequences, 15% to 20% of them singletons, with roughly 4.5% in the top ten. The sequenced sample consisted of blood, either unsorted or a sorted T cell fraction (not recorded which). The receptor source for this set is a male donor between 10 and 30 years old with ankylosing spondylitis or in good health (not recorded which). CDR3s include the opening cysteine and the closing phenylalanine or tryptophan. D genes are given only for firm matches. Some rows mark clone size as missing; the rest say once, few, many or name a class of expanded clone.

many | TRBJ2-1 | TRBV12-3/TRBV12-4 | TRBD2 | CASSLRGLAGAYEQFF | TGTGCCAGCAGTTTGAGGGGACTAGCGGGAGCCTATGAGCAGTTCTTC
once | TRBJ1-1 | TRBV6-1 | NA | CASSEVVDSSTEAFF | TGTGCCAGCAGTGAAGTCGTGGACAGCTCTACTGAAGCTTTCTTT
many | TRBJ2-3 | TRBV18 | NA | CASSPEGIRSTQYF | TGTGCCAGCTCACCGGAGGGGATACGTTCTACGCAGTATTTT
many | TRBJ2-1 | TRBV11-2 | NA | CASSRGGTSDNEQFF | TGTGCCAGCAGCCGGGGTGGTACCTCCGACAATGAGCAGTTCTTC
many | TRBJ2-1 | TRBV29-1 | NA | CSVKSRNYYNEQFF | TGCAGCGTCAAAAGCCGGAACTACTACAATGAGCAGTTCTTC
NA | TRBJ2-1 | TRBV7-2 | NA | CASSLDRKDPFF | TGTGCCAGCAGCCTTGACAGGAAAGATCCGTTCTTC
NA | TRBJ2-6 | TRBV4-3 | TRBD1 | CASSQGTASSGANVLTF | TGCGCCAGCAGCCAGGGGACAGCAAGCTCTGGGGCCAACGTCCTGACTTTC
NA | TRBJ2-3 | TRBV5-3 | NA | CARMSDTQYF | TGTGCCAGAATGTCAGATACGCAGTATTTT
NA | TRBJ1-1 | TRBV5-5 | NA | CASSRQGMDTEAFF | TGTGCCAGCAGTCGTCAGGGGATGGACACTGAAGCTTTCTTT
many | TRBJ1-4 | TRBV15 | TRBD1 | CATSSRTGEYEKLFF | TGTGCCACCAGCAGCCGGACAGGGGAATATGAAAAACTGTTTTTT
few | TRBJ1-2 | TRBV2 | NA | CASSEAPTGYGYTF | TGTGCCAGCAGTGAAGCCCCTACTGGCTATGGCTACACCTTC
few | TRBJ2-1 | TRBV7-2 | NA | CASSLIGEPEQFF | TGTGCCAGCAGCTTAATCGGCGAACCTGAGCAGTTCTTC
many | TRBJ2-2 | TRBV3-1 | NA | CASSQEAQSTGELFF | TGTGCCAGCAGCCAAGAGGCACAGTCAACCGGGGAGCTGTTTTTT
many | TRBJ2-1 | TRBV20-1 | NA | CSASSEQFF | TGCAGTGCCTCGAGCGAGCAGTTCTTC
many | TRBJ2-2 | TRBV20-1 | NA | CSARDIPGELFF | TGCAGTGCTAGAGATATTCCCGGGGAGCTGTTTTTT
NA | TRBJ2-1 | TRBV7-9 | NA | CASSPSTSYNEQFF | TGTGCCAGCAGCCCCTCCACGTCCTACAATGAGCAGTTCTTC
many | TRBJ1-1 | TRBV29-1 | NA | CSVRDNGRVGAFF | TGCAGCGTCAGAGATAATGGACGGGTGGGGGCTTTCTTT
NA | TRBJ2-3 | TRBV29-1 | TRBD2 | CSITSGMADTQYF | TGCAGCATCACTAGCGGGATGGCAGATACGCAGTATTTT
NA | TRBJ2-1 | TRBV6-2/TRBV6-3 | NA | CASSYDPTGEQFF | TGTGCCAGCAGTTACGACCCAACTGGTGAGCAGTTCTTC
NA | TRBJ1-2 | TRBV27 | TRBD1 | CASRTGEGYGYTF | TGTGCCAGCAGGACAGGGGAGGGCTATGGCTACACCTTC
many | TRBJ2-1 | TRBV18 | TRBD2 | CASSRFSGSSYNEQFF | TGTGCCAGCTCGCGATTTAGCGGGAGCTCCTACAATGAGCAGTTCTTC
many | TRBJ2-3 | TRBV10-3 | NA | CAISGGETQYF | TGTGCCATCAGTGGGGGAGAAACGCAGTATTTT
few | TRBJ2-5 | TRBV20-1 | NA | CSANALDSPRMETQYF | TGCAGTGCTAATGCCCTGGACTCCCCACGGATGGAGACCCAGTACTTC
NA | TRBJ2-1 | TRBV29-1 | NA | CSVVTGSGHPYNEQFF | TGCAGCGTTGTTACGGGGAGCGGACATCCCTACAATGAGCAGTTCTTC
NA | TRBJ2-1 | TRBV2 | NA | CASEEQGNEQFF | TGTGCCAGCGAGGAACAGGGAAATGAGCAGTTCTTC
few | TRBJ2-2 | TRBV20-1 | NA | CSARLSTGELFF | TGCAGTGCTAGATTGTCCACCGGGGAGCTGTTTTTT
many | TRBJ2-5 | TRBV28 | NA | CASSRDYTYKETQYF | TGTGCCAGCAGCAGAGACTACACCTACAAAGAGACCCAGTACTTC
NA | TRBJ2-1 | TRBV27 | NA | CASRTEQDSYNEQFF | TGTGCCAGCAGGACAGAACAGGACTCCTACAATGAGCAGTTCTTC
many | TRBJ2-2 | TRBV27 | NA | CASSFSGLYTGELFF | TGTGCCAGCAGTTTTTCTGGACTATACACCGGGGAGCTGTTTTTT
many | TRBJ2-1 | TRBV11-2 | TRBD2 | CASSSGFSGRTNEQFF | TGTGCCAGCAGCTCCGGTTTTAGCGGGAGGACCAATGAGCAGTTCTTC
many | TRBJ2-2 | TRBV28 | NA | CASTSGGASGNTGELFF | TGTGCCAGCACCTCTGGGGGGGCTAGCGGGAACACCGGGGAGCTGTTTTTT
many | TRBJ2-7 | TRBV3-1 | NA | CASSQDSGIRYF | TGTGCCAGCAGCCAAGATTCCGGGATAAGGTACTTC
many | TRBJ1-5 | TRBV4-3 | NA | CASSQDQGVNQPQHF | TGCGCCAGCAGCCAAGATCAGGGAGTCAATCAGCCCCAGCATTTT
many | TRBJ2-4 | TRBV5-1 | TRBD2 | CASSLWASGSIAKNIQYF | TGCGCCAGCAGCTTGTGGGCTAGCGGGAGCATAGCCAAAAACATTCAGTACTTC
NA | TRBJ1-4 | TRBV20-1 | NA | CSARDFARSEKLFF | TGCAGTGCTAGAGATTTTGCAAGATCTGAAAAACTGTTTTTT
once | TRBJ2-7 | TRBV20-1 | NA | CSATRDGTYEQYF | TGCAGTGCAACCCGGGACGGCACCTACGAGCAGTACTTC
NA | TRBJ2-5 | TRBV3-1 | NA | CASSQDRGTETQYF | TGTGCCAGCAGCCAAGACAGGGGAACAGAGACCCAGTACTTC
NA | TRBJ2-4 | TRBV20-1 | NA | CSARDPGMLAKNIQYF | TGCAGTGCTAGAGATCCCGGAATGTTAGCCAAAAACATTCAGTACTTC
many | TRBJ1-1 | TRBV12-3/TRBV12-4 | NA | CASTYRAMNTEAFF | TGTGCCAGCACCTACAGGGCGATGAACACTGAAGCTTTCTTT
once | TRBJ2-3 | TRBV20-1 | NA | CSARDAGSTDTQYF | TGCAGTGCTAGAGACGCCGGGAGCACAGATACGCAGTATTTT
many | TRBJ1-1 | TRBV7-6 | TRBD1 | CASSARDRGAEAFF | TGTGCCAGCAGCGCCCGGGACAGGGGGGCTGAAGCTTTCTTT
many | TRBJ2-3 | TRBV5-1 | NA | CASSYYGGDTQYF | TGCGCCAGCAGCTATTACGGTGGTGATACGCAGTATTTT
many | TRBJ1-4 | TRBV10-3 | NA | CAISERSSPGEKLFF | TGTGCCATCAGTGAGCGGTCTTCCCCAGGCGAAAAACTGTTTTTT
NA | TRBJ2-6 | TRBV29-1 | NA | CSVERAGANVLTF | TGCAGCGTTGAGAGGGCTGGGGCCAACGTCCTGACTTTC
many | TRBJ1-1 | TRBV6-6 | TRBD1 | CASRATGTGLSNTEAFF | TGTGCCAGCAGGGCAACCGGGACAGGCCTATCGAACACTGAAGCTTTCTTT
many | TRBJ1-2 | TRBV9 | NA | CASSVATRDTTRNYGYTF | TGTGCCAGCAGCGTAGCTACTCGGGACACCACCAGAAACTATGGCTACACCTTC
many | TRBJ2-5 | TRBV5-6 | TRBD2 | CASSQGLAGAGETQYF | TGTGCCAGCAGCCAGGGACTAGCGGGGGCGGGGGAGACCCAGTACTTC
many | TRBJ2-1 | TRBV12-3/TRBV12-4 | NA | CASNPGLSYNEQFF | TGTGCCAGCAACCCGGGTCTCTCCTACAATGAGCAGTTCTTC
few | TRBJ2-2 | TRBV4-1 | TRBD1 | CASSQPGQFKSGELFF | TGCGCCAGCAGCCAACCGGGACAGTTCAAATCCGGGGAGCTGTTTTTT
many | TRBJ2-5 | TRBV6-2/TRBV6-3 | NA | CASRSRDNQETQYF | TGTGCCAGCAGGTCGCGGGATAACCAAGAGACCCAGTACTTC
once | TRBJ2-3 | TRBV9 | NA | CASSVGGGRTDTQYF | TGTGCCAGCAGCGTAGGAGGGGGACGCACAGATACGCAGTATTTT
many | TRBJ1-3 | TRBV12-3/TRBV12-4 | TRBD1 | CASSWGQGNGNTIYF | TGTGCCAGCAGTTGGGGACAGGGGAATGGAAACACCATATATTTT
many | TRBJ1-4 | TRBV7-7 | NA | CASSLGRGFNEKLFF | TGTGCCAGCAGCTTAGGACGGGGGTTTAATGAAAAACTGTTTTTT